The 19 T cell receptor beta chains reported below all come from one sample, sequenced in a study of tumor and adjacent non-tumor tissue in lung cancer. TCRbeta libraries were built with three rounds of nested PCR, modified from ARM-PCR. TCRdb re-called the multiplex PCR reads through MiXCR, storing one row per CDR3 protein. The sample has fewer than 100,000 distinct CDR3 sequences; around 70% are singletons. The template was RNA from unsorted bulk tissue. Material: lung tumor tissue. Receptors originate from a woman in her 40s with non-small cell lung cancer.

Note on this clonotype: This may be a read error, as it is one base from a much larger clone. The chain uses TRBV5-4 and TRBJ1-6; 10 positions match TRBD1. Germline lookup yields CDR1 SGHNT and CDR2 YYREEE (reference sequence). The CDR3 is made up of 14 amino acids. V was clipped by 5 bases and J by 12 bases; unmatched bases: 8. The CDR3 loop reads CASRPGTGDLPLHF. Written as DNA, the CDR3 is TGTGCCAGCAGACCCGGGACAGGGGATTTACCCCTCCACTTT.

About this clonotype itself: A much larger clone differs by one base, so this may be a read error. This chain joins TRBV7-9 and TRBJ2-7, with 7 bases aligning to TRBD1. The CDR3 has 15 residues. Germline V gives CDR1 SEHNR, CDR2 FQNEAQ (reference sequence). Unmatched junction bases numbered 13, after V lost 7 bases and J lost 4 bases. CDR3 sequence (DNA): TGTGCCAGCATCCGGGGAGAGACAGGGTTGTACGAGCAGTACTTC. It specifies CASIRGETGLYEQYF.

Details on this clonotype: The germline gene is not matched at one end of the junction; a read error may be the cause. This sequence joins TRBV11-2 and TRBJ2-7; D tentatively fits TRBD1 or TRBD2 (6 bases each). Germline-derived CDR1 and CDR2 are SGHAT and FQNNGV. The CDR3 has 14 amino acids. As DNA, the CDR3 is TGTGCCAGCAGCCCGGGATGGGGGGCCTACGGGCAGTACTTC. It yields the protein CASSPGWGAYGQYF.

J is TRBJ1-2 and V is TRBV20-1; no clear D. Per germline, CDR1 DFQATT and CDR2 SNEGSKA (reference sequence). This CDR3 region has 18 residues. The V end was cut by 6 bases, the J end by 3 bases, with 29 bases between. The CDR3 sequence: CSALGKASGTPVYYGYTF. CDR3 in DNA: TGCAGTGCCCTGGGAAAGGCCAGCGGTACGCCTGTCTACTATGGCTACACCTTC.

Turning to this clonotype: The junction shows a germline mismatch at one end, possibly a read error. V is TRBV11-2 and J is TRBJ2-7, with D unclear. The CDR3 sequence is 15 residues long. The germline V gene encodes CDR1 SGHAT and CDR2 FQNNGV. The CDR3 spells CTSSLDPQRSYVHYF. The CDR3 nucleotides are TGTACCAGCAGCTTAGATCCCCAGAGGTCCTACGTGCACTACTTC.

A note on this clonotype: Given the absence of the conserved phenylalanine or tryptophan at the CDR3 end, a read error is likely. This sequence joins TRBV28 and TRBJ2-3, with D perhaps TRBD1 (5 bases). The CDR3 spans 15 residues. Germline assignment: CDR1 MDHEN and CDR2 SYDVKM. Trimming cost V 8 bases and J 2 bases, with 17 bases left between them. CDR3 sequence reads: CASEPRDRFTDTQYY. In DNA form, the CDR3 reads TGTGCCAGCGAACCCAGAGACAGATTCACAGATACGCAGTATTAT.

Concerning this clonotype: One end of the junction fails to match germline, which may point to a read error. CDR3 amino acids: CASSPGQGAWDQEIQYF. For the CDR3, the DNA is TGTGCCAGCAGTCCTGGACAGGGGGCCTGGGACCAAGAGATCCAGTACTTC. The chain joins TRBV6-1 to TRBJ2-5; 11 bases match TRBD1. The germline V gene has CDR1 MNHNS and CDR2 SASEGT. This CDR3 has 17 residues.

This clonotype appeared many times. The gene calls are TRBV6-5 and TRBJ2-2; TRBD1 matches 8 bases. V lost 6 bases to trimming and J lost 1 base; unmatched junction nucleotides: 7. Germline CDR1 and CDR2: MNHEY and SVGAGI. The CDR3 is 16 residues long. The CDR3 sequence is CASSYKGTGNTGELFF. The CDR3 nucleotides are TGTGCCAGCAGCTACAAAGGGACAGGGAACACCGGGGAGCTGTTTTTT.

Note on this clonotype: This may arise from a read error, as a much more abundant clone is one base away. The DNA for the CDR3 is TGCGCCAGCAGCCAAGGTGCTAGAGTCTACGAGCAGTACTTC. Its translation: CASSQGARVYEQYF. J is TRBJ2-7 and V is TRBV4-1, with D hard to call. The CDR3 length is 14 residues. V lost 1 base and J 3 bases, leaving 10 bases between the germline ends. Germline V gene lookup returns CDR1 MGHRA and CDR2 YSYEKL.

Comment on this clonotype: Without the conserved terminal phenylalanine or tryptophan, this CDR3 likely stems from a read error. No DNA is shown, since the ends of the CDR3 on it are uncertain; the CDR3 is the one TCRdb lists. This sequence joins TRBV11-2 and TRBJ1-1. From its first to its last residue, the CDR3 has 12 amino acids. The germline gives CDR1 SGHAT, CDR2 FQNNGV. The CDR3 region is CTSSLEGTLTFV.

Note on this clonotype: The junction does not match germline at one end; this may be a read error. The rearrangement links TRBV6-5 to TRBJ1-5; 7 positions agree with TRBD1. Germline V gene sequence: CDR1 MNHEY, CDR2 SVGAGI. The CDR3 runs to 15 residues. This CDR3 reads CASTYTTGWDQPQHF. Here the CDR3 DNA reads TGTGCCAGCACTTACACGACAGGGTGGGATCAGCCCCAGCATTTT.

The sample holds one count of this clonotype. The chain links TRBV29-1 to TRBJ2-1; 11 bases are shared with TRBD2. The CDR3 is 15 residues long. Germline assignment: CDR1 SQVTM and CDR2 ANQGSEA. Unmatched junction bases numbered 14, after V lost 8 bases and J lost 8 bases. CDR3 loop: CSIHSGRAYFYEQFF. CDR3 nucleotides: TGCAGCATACATAGCGGGAGGGCCTATTTTTATGAGCAGTTCTTC.

Points on this clonotype: A junction end diverges from the germline sequence, so it may reflect a read error. The chain recombines TRBV11-2 with TRBJ2-5; D remains unclear. The CDR3 loop spans 14 amino acids. The germline CDR1 and CDR2 sequences are SGHAT and FQNNGV. CDR3 coding DNA: TGTGCCAGCAGCTTTATTTGGCTGCAAGAGACACAGTACTTC. Amino acids: CASSFIWLQETQYF.

With respect to this clonotype: The missing conserved phenylalanine or tryptophan at the end of this CDR3 makes a read error likely. The genes are TRBV7-8 and TRBJ2-1, with 7 nucleotides matching TRBD2. The CDR3 runs 17 residues. Germline trimming cut 6 bases from V and 7 bases from J; bases unmatched to any gene: 18. Per the germline V gene, CDR1 is SGHVS and CDR2 is FQNEAQ. CDR3 DNA: TGTGCCAGCAGAACCGGTTGGGGGGGAGCCGGCAATAATGAGCAGTTCTAC. Protein product: CASRTGWGGAGNNEQFY.

Many counts were recorded for this clonotype. This rearrangement joins TRBV29-1 to TRBJ2-2; TRBD1 aligns across 7 bases. The CDR3 sequence is 15 residues long. The germline CDR1 and CDR2 sequences are SQVTM and ANQGSEA. V was pared by 7 bases and J by 1 base, with 9 bases of the junction left unmatched. The CDR3 here is CSATGAPGNTGELFF. The CDR3, as DNA: TGCAGCGCAACAGGGGCCCCTGGGAACACCGGGGAGCTGTTTTTT.

By share, this clonotype counts as medium-sized. The chain has TRBV6-2 or TRBV6-3 and TRBJ2-7, with D hard to call. Trimming took 5 bases from V and 0 from J, leaving 17 bases between them. Germline CDR1 is MNHEY and CDR2 is SVGEGT. There are 16 residues in the CDR3. In nucleotides, the CDR3 is TGTGCCAGCAGTCCGGAAGCGATGGAACTCTCCTACGAGCAGTACTTC. Amino acids: CASSPEAMELSYEQYF.

On this clonotype: The germline gene is not matched at one end of the junction; a read error may be the cause. The chain couples TRBV6-5 to TRBJ1-4, with a tentative D call TRBD1 (6 bases). The germline CDR1 and CDR2 sequences are MNHEY and SVGAGI. The length of the CDR3 is 16 residues. In nucleotides, the CDR3 is TGTGCCAGCCCTCTGCCTCAGGGGCCACTTAATGAAAAACTGATTTTT. Amino acids: CASPLPQGPLNEKLIF.

Of note for this clonotype: Germline is not matched at one junction end, which may reflect a read error. This chain's CDR3 is CASSLLAGRLYNEKFF. The DNA for the CDR3 is TGTGCCAGCAGCTTACTAGCGGGGAGGCTCTACAATGAGAAGTTCTTC. V is TRBV11-2 and J is TRBJ2-1; 9 bases match TRBD2. CDR3 length: 16 residues. Germline lookup yields CDR1 SGHAT and CDR2 FQNNGV. Together with reference TRBV11-2 and TRBJ2-1, the CDR3 gives the full variable domain: EAGVAQSPRYKIIEKRQSVAFWCNPISGHATLYWYQQILGQGPKLLIQFQNNGVVDDSQLPKDRFSAERLKGVDSTLKIQPAKLEDSAVYLCASSLLAGRLYNEKFFGPGTRLTVL.

Concerning this clonotype: One end of the junction fails to match germline, which may point to a read error. This chain links TRBV6-5 with TRBJ2-6; TRBD1 matches 12 bases. Germline V CDR1 and CDR2: MNHEY, SVGAGI. The CDR3 totals 17 residues. Here the CDR3 DNA reads TGTGCCAGCAGTCACGGGACAGGGGGCTCTGGGGCCAACGTCCTGAATTTC. Its translation: CASSHGTGGSGANVLNF.